This T cell receptor (beta chain) was retrieved from a study of T cell repertoires in aging, cancer and after chemotherapy (dated by TCRdb to between 2017 and 2020). In the study overall: Six donor age groups were covered, ranging from 30 or younger up to 70 or older, and each group contained at least three individuals. Peripheral blood TCR beta repertoires from healthy donors and cancer patients were profiled to examine immunoaging and T cell reconstitution after chemotherapy. Alongside 95 healthy donors serving as a reference group, the cohort included roughly 220 cancer patients, of whom 94 had hematological cancers and 124 had solid cancers. TCR repertoires from healthy donor controls were recorded over periods of several months to years and showed clear clonal overlap between repeated samplings. The full dataset contained about 10 million TCR reads.

Regarding this clonotype: This receptor's antigen is unknown. There are no base qualities to consult, and no much larger clone falls within one base.

The germline V gene encodes CDR1 DFQATT and CDR2 SNEGSKA (reference sequence). From its cysteine to its phenylalanine, the CDR3 spans 15 amino acids. Solely the CDR3 DNA is kept, with 45 bases framed from the first base. For this chain, trimming is 1 base at the V end and 5 bases at the J end, and the number of junction bases without a gene match is 10. Rearranged TRB sequences spanning V, D and J segments were amplified in a multiplex touch-down PCR with a mixed TRB-A/B primer pool. Illumina adapters and sample indices were added to the amplicons in two consecutive PCR reactions performed with Phusion HS II polymerase. The amplicons were purified from gel with the NucleoSpin Gel and PCR Clean-up kit and then assessed with Qubit and an Agilent 2100 Bioanalyzer. Libraries were sequenced on an Illumina MiSeq using 600-cycle, single-indexed, paired-end runs. The authors' analysis ran thus. TRB sequences were processed with MiXCR versions 2.12 and 3.0.5. Each unique CDR3 nucleotide sequence was treated as one clone, and only productive sequences with two or more reads were kept. The repertoire metrics were Shannon diversity, evenness, clonality (calculated as one minus evenness), and diversity profiles parameterized by alpha from 0 to 5. The IGoR algorithm was used to calculate generation probabilities for clones in the paired samples taken before and after chemotherapy. TCRdb's own reprocessing of the public reads used fastp at Q25 and MiXCR and kept productive beta chains. Under each unique CDR3 protein, matching rows form one entry showing the most common genes and DNA. The V and J calls, along with clone size, are taken from TCRdb and not from the paper's own processing. Across this sample there are 4,500 to 5,000 distinct CDR3 sequences, with around 20% seen only once. The ten largest clones take up roughly 8.8% of the sample.

The study at large found these results: Median generation probability increased over the chemotherapy interval in both cancer cohorts, suggesting repertoire reconstitution through rebound thymic output. Significantly lower blood TCR diversity and higher clonality were observed in untreated patients with hematological or solid cancers than in age-matched healthy donors. In healthy donors, the decline in TCR diversity with age was mainly due to loss of richness, whereas in cancer patients loss of evenness also played a role. The authors noted that the repertoire data do not allow conclusions about immunological memory after chemotherapy.

TCR beta rearrangements were amplified from genomic DNA isolated from peripheral blood, not from sorted cells or RNA. Rearrangement joined TRBV20-1 to TRBJ1-1; 7 bases in the middle match TRBD1. The TCR comes from a human donor in good health. The donor label of this sample is uncertain. Sequenced: blood. In nucleotide form, the sequence is TGCAGTGCTAGAGTTCTAAACAGGGGCAGAACTGAAGCTTTCTTT. It is translated as CSARVLNRGRTEAFF.